Here is one T cell receptor beta chain with its context. Antigen specificity is unknown. The table came from immunoSEQ multiplex PCR; TCRdb's copy has only in-frame clones and leaves some out. The data contain more than 150,000 clones, 88% of them seen just once; the ten biggest clones take up approximately 0.49%. The data were taken from a study of T cell responses to AZD1222 COVID-19 vaccine. Whole-study results and caveats: White British donors predominated, females outnumbered males, and clonal diversity was possibly underestimated.

CDR1 is SNHLY, CDR2 FYNNEI, per germline. V was clipped by 3 bases and J by 7 bases, with 13 bases between them. The CDR3 is 14 amino acids. This chain connects TRBV2 to TRBJ2-1, with D maybe TRBD2 (6 bases). The receptor comes from an adult in good health. Sample: peripheral blood, taken on day 0 of AZD1222 vaccination. CDR3 loop: CASSDQRGRNEQFF. In DNA form, the CDR3 reads TGTGCCAGCAGTGACCAACGGGGGAGGAATGAGCAGTTCTTC.